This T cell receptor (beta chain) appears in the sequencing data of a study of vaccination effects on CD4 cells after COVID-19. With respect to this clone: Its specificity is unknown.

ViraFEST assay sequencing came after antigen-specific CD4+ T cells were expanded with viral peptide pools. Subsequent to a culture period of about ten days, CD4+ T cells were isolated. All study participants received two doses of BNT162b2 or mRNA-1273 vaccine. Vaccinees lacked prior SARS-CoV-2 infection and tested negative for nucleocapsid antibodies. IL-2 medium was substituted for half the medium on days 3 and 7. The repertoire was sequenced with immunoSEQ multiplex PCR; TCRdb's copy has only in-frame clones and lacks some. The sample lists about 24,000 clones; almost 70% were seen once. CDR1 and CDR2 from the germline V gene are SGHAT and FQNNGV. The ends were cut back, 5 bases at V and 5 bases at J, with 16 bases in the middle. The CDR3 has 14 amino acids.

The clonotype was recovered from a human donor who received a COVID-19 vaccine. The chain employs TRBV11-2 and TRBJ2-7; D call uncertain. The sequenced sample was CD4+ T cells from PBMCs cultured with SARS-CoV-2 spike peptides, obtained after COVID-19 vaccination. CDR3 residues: CASSRTDRVDEQYF. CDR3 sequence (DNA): TGTGCCAGCAGCCGGACGGACCGTGTCGACGAGCAGTACTTC.